This note documents a single T cell receptor beta chain sequence. This sample stems from a study of control samples from healthy donors and cancer patients. The CDR3 has 16 residues. Trimming took 8 bases from V and 6 from J; bases not matched to a gene: 15. Germline values: CDR1 MGHRA, CDR2 YSYEKL. Some clones are missing from TCRdb's copy, which holds only in-frame ones; the method was immunoSEQ multiplex PCR. Of approximately 69,000 clones in the sample, roughly 87% were seen once. Sequencing input: PBMCs. The clonotype comes from a man aged 55 to 70 with colorectal cancer. The rearrangement uses TRBV4-1 and TRBJ2-2, with TRBD2 matching 7 bases. The CDR3 loop reads CASLGGGARGPGELFF. In DNA, the CDR3 is TGCGCCAGCTTGGGGGGAGGGGCGCGGGGTCCCGGGGAGCTGTTTTTT.